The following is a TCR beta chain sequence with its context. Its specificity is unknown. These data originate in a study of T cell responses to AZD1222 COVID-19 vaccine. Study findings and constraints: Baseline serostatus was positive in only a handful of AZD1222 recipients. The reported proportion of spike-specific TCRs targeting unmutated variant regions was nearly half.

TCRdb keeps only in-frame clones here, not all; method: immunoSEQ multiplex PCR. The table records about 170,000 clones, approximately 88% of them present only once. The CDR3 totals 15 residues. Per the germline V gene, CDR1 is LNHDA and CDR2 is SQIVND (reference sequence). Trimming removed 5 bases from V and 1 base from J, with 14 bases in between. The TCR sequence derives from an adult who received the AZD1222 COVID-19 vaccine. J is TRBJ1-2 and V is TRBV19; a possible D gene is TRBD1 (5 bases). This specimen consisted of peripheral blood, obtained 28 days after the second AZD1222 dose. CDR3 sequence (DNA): TGTGCCAGTAGTGGTGACAGATATTTTAACTATGGCTACACCTTC. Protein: CASSGDRYFNYGYTF.